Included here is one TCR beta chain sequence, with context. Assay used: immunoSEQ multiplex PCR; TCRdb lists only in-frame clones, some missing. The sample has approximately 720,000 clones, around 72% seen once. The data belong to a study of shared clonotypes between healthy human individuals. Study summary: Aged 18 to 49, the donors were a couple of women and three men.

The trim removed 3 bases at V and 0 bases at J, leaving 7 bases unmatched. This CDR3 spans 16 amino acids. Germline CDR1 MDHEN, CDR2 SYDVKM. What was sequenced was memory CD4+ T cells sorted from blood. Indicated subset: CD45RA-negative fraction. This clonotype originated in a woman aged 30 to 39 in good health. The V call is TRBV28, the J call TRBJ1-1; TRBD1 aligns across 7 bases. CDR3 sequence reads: CASSFSAGGMNTEAFF. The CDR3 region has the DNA TGTGCCAGCAGTTTTTCGGCAGGGGGGATGAACACTGAAGCTTTCTTT. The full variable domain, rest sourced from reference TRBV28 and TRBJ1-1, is DVKVTQSSRYLVKRTGEKVFLECVQDMDHENMFWYRQDPGLGLRLIYFSYDVKMKEKGDIPEGYSVSREKKERFSLILESASTNQTSMYLCASSFSAGGMNTEAFFGQGTRLTVV.